The present T cell receptor beta chain was sequenced within a study of T-cell memory formation after mild COVID-19. V was clipped by 4 bases and J by 5 bases; unmatched bases: 3. From germline, CDR1 is SGHRS and CDR2 YFSETQ. This CDR3 has 15 residues. Only a few counts were recorded for this clonotype. MiXCR, applied by TCRdb to the 5' RACE reads, yields one record per CDR3 protein. The table shows about 400,000 distinct CDR3 sequences, with roughly a quarter occurring only once. The rearrangement links TRBV5-1 to TRBJ2-3; 14 bases line up with TRBD2. The sample consisted of PBMCs or a T cell subset sorted from them (not recorded which). The clonotype was recovered from an adult woman who had mild COVID-19 (a few samples of this study predate the infection). Cell type and time point are not known. The CDR3, as DNA: TGCGCCAGCAGCACGGGACTAGCGGGAGAAGATACGCAGTATTTT. This sequence encodes CASSTGLAGEDTQYF. The entire variable domain, with the rest obtained from reference TRBV5-1 and TRBJ2-3, is as follows: KAGVTQTPRYLIKTRGQQVTLSCSPISGHRSVSWYQQTPGQGLQFLFEYFSETQRNKGNFPGRFSGRQFSNSRSEMNVSTLELGDSALYLCASSTGLAGEDTQYFGPGTRLTVL.